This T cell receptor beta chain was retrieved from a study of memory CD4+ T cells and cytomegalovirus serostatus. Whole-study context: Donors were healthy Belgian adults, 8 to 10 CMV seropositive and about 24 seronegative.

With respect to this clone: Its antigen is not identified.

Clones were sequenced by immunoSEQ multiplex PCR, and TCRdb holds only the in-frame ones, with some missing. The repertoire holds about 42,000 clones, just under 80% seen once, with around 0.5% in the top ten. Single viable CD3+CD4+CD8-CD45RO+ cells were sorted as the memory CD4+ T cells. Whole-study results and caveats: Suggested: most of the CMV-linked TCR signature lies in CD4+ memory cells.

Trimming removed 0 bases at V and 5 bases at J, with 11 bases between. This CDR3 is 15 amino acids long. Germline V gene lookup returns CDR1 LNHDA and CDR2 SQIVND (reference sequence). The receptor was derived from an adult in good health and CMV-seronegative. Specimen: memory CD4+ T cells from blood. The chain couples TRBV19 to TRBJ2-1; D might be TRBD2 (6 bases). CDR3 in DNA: TGTGCCAGTAGTATAGATGAGACTAGTGACAATGAGCAGTTCTTC. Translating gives CASSIDETSDNEQFF.